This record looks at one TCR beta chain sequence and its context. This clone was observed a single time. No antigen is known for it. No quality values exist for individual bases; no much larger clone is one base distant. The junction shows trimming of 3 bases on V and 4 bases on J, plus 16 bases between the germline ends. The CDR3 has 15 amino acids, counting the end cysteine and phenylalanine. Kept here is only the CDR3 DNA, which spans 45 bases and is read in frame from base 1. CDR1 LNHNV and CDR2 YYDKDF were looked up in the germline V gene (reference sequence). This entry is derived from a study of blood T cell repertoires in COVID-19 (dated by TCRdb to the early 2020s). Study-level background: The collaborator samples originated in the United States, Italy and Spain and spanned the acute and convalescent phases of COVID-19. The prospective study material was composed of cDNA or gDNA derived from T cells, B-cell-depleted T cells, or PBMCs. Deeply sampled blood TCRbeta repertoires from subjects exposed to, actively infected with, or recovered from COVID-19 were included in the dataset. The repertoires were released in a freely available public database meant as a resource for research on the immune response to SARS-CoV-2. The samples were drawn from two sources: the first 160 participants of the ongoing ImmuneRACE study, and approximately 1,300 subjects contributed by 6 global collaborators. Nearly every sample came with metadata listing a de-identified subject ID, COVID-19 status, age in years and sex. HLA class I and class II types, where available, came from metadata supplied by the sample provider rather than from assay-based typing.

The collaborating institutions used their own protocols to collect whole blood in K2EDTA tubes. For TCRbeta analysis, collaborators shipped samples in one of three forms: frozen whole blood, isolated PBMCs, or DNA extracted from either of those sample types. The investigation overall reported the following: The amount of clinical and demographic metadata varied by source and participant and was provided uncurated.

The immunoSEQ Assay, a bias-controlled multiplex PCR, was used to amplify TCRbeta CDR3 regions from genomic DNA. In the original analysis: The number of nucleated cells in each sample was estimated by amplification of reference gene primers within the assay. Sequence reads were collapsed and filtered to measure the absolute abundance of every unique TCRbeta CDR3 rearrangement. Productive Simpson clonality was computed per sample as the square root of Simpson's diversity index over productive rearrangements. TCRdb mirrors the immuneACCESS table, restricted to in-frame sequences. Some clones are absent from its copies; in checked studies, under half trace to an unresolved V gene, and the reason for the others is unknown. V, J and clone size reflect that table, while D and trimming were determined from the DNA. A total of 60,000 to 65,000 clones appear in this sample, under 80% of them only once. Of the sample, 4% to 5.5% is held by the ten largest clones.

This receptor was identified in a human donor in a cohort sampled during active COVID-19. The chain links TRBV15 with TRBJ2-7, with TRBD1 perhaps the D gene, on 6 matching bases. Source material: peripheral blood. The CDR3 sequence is CATSRLGDTIYEQYF. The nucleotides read TGTGCCACCAGCAGGTTGGGGGACACCATTTACGAGCAGTACTTC.